A selection of T cell receptor beta chains follows, all from one sample in a study of early T cells in non-severe SARS-CoV-2 infection. TCRdb redid the calling of the 5' RACE reads with MiXCR, one entry per CDR3 protein. Among 97,000 or so distinct CDR3 sequences listed, about 12% were seen once. What was sequenced was whole blood. These receptors were obtained from an adult who was a healthcare worker with PCR-confirmed SARS-CoV-2 infection or an uninfected control (not recorded which). The CDR3 runs from the conserved cysteine through the conserved F or W. Each record gives: D gene, CDR3 length, V gene, clone size, J gene, CDR3 protein, CDR3 DNA. D genes are given only for firm matches. Only some rows state a clone size, as once, few, many or a class for expanded clones.

d_call: TRBD2
cdr3_length: 13
v_call: TRBV29-1
clone_size: -
j_call: TRBJ2-7
cdr3_aa: CSVIPSGSFEQYF
cdr3_nt: TGCAGCGTTATTCCTAGCGGGAGTTTCGAGCAGTACTTC

d_call: TRBD2
cdr3_length: 15
v_call: TRBV20-1
clone_size: many
j_call: TRBJ2-1
cdr3_aa: CSANPYRLAGNEQFF
cdr3_nt: TGCAGTGCTAACCCCTATCGACTAGCGGGCAATGAGCAGTTCTTC

d_call: -
cdr3_length: 13
v_call: TRBV4-3
clone_size: -
j_call: TRBJ1-4
cdr3_aa: CASSLRTNEKLFF
cdr3_nt: TGCGCCAGCAGCCTGAGGACTAATGAAAAACTGTTTTTT

d_call: -
cdr3_length: 12
v_call: TRBV20-1
clone_size: many
j_call: TRBJ1-5
cdr3_aa: CSARLGNQPQHF
cdr3_nt: TGCAGTGCTAGATTGGGTAATCAGCCCCAGCATTTT

d_call: -
cdr3_length: 14
v_call: TRBV18
clone_size: many
j_call: TRBJ1-2
cdr3_aa: CASSPQGVHYGYTF
cdr3_nt: TGTGCCAGCTCACCACAGGGAGTACACTATGGCTACACCTTC

d_call: -
cdr3_length: 17
v_call: TRBV7-2
clone_size: once
j_call: TRBJ2-7
cdr3_aa: CASSSTWTGEADYEQYF
cdr3_nt: TGTGCCAGCAGCTCGACTTGGACGGGAGAGGCCGACTACGAGCAGTACTTC

d_call: -
cdr3_length: 14
v_call: TRBV10-1
clone_size: -
j_call: TRBJ2-7
cdr3_aa: CASSEGPTLGEQYF
cdr3_nt: TGCGCCAGCAGTGAAGGGCCGACATTAGGGGAGCAGTACTTC

d_call: TRBD2
cdr3_length: 14
v_call: TRBV5-1
clone_size: few
j_call: TRBJ2-7
cdr3_aa: CASSPRTSHYEQYF
cdr3_nt: TGCGCCAGCAGCCCCAGGACTAGTCACTACGAGCAGTACTTC

d_call: -
cdr3_length: 14
v_call: TRBV28
clone_size: -
j_call: TRBJ2-7
cdr3_aa: CASRFQGSPYEQYF
cdr3_nt: TGTGCCAGCCGCTTTCAGGGGTCCCCTTACGAGCAGTACTTC

d_call: -
cdr3_length: 13
v_call: TRBV6-6
clone_size: -
j_call: TRBJ1-5
cdr3_aa: CASKDGANQPQHF
cdr3_nt: TGTGCCAGCAAAGACGGAGCCAATCAGCCCCAGCATTTT

d_call: -
cdr3_length: 14
v_call: TRBV6-5
clone_size: many
j_call: TRBJ1-1
cdr3_aa: CASAIRSGTMEAFF
cdr3_nt: TGTGCCAGCGCAATCCGATCCGGGACAATGGAAGCTTTCTTT

d_call: -
cdr3_length: 11
v_call: TRBV3-1
clone_size: few
j_call: TRBJ2-4
cdr3_aa: CASSQVSIQYF
cdr3_nt: TGTGCCAGCAGCCAAGTTTCGATTCAGTACTTC

d_call: TRBD1
cdr3_length: 12
v_call: TRBV12-3/TRBV12-4
clone_size: few
j_call: TRBJ2-1
cdr3_aa: CASSGTGYEQFF
cdr3_nt: TGTGCCAGCAGCGGGACAGGTTATGAGCAGTTCTTC

d_call: TRBD1
cdr3_length: 13
v_call: TRBV5-4
clone_size: few
j_call: TRBJ1-2
cdr3_aa: CASSLAGTDGYTF
cdr3_nt: TGTGCCAGCAGCTTGGCGGGGACAGATGGCTACACCTTC

d_call: -
cdr3_length: 13
v_call: TRBV3-1
clone_size: -
j_call: TRBJ2-7
cdr3_aa: CASSRLPSYEQYF
cdr3_nt: TGTGCCAGCAGCCGGCTTCCTAGTTACGAGCAGTACTTC

d_call: TRBD2
cdr3_length: 17
v_call: TRBV6-6
clone_size: few
j_call: TRBJ2-7
cdr3_aa: CASSYSDASGFFNEQYF
cdr3_nt: TGTGCCAGCAGTTACTCAGATGCTAGCGGGTTTTTCAACGAGCAGTACTTC

d_call: TRBD1
cdr3_length: 13
v_call: TRBV6-5
clone_size: few
j_call: TRBJ2-5
cdr3_aa: CASRTGVRETQYF
cdr3_nt: TGTGCCAGCAGAACAGGGGTTCGGGAGACCCAGTACTTC

d_call: -
cdr3_length: 14
v_call: TRBV30
clone_size: few
j_call: TRBJ2-2
cdr3_aa: CAWRGYSNTGELFF
cdr3_nt: TGTGCCTGGAGGGGGTACTCGAACACCGGGGAGCTGTTTTTT

d_call: -
cdr3_length: 17
v_call: TRBV10-1
clone_size: -
j_call: TRBJ2-7
cdr3_aa: CASSSPGVKRPTYEQYF
cdr3_nt: TGCGCCAGCAGCTCCCCTGGGGTCAAGCGGCCTACCTACGAGCAGTACTTC

d_call: -
cdr3_length: 12
v_call: TRBV29-1
clone_size: -
j_call: TRBJ2-7
cdr3_aa: CSVVNGFYEQYF
cdr3_nt: TGCAGCGTTGTTAATGGCTTCTACGAGCAGTACTTC

d_call: -
cdr3_length: 13
v_call: TRBV7-9
clone_size: few
j_call: TRBJ1-1
cdr3_aa: CASSLDRATEAFF
cdr3_nt: TGTGCCAGCAGCTTAGACAGGGCTACTGAAGCTTTCTTT

d_call: TRBD1
cdr3_length: 15
v_call: TRBV25-1
clone_size: many
j_call: TRBJ2-7
cdr3_aa: CASSETGGLGYEQYF
cdr3_nt: TGTGCCAGCAGTGAGACAGGGGGCTTGGGGTACGAGCAGTACTTC

d_call: -
cdr3_length: 17
v_call: TRBV12-3/TRBV12-4
clone_size: -
j_call: TRBJ2-1
cdr3_aa: CASSLSLVLRNYNEQFF
cdr3_nt: TGTGCCAGCAGTTTATCACTCGTACTCCGGAACTACAATGAGCAGTTCTTC

d_call: TRBD1
cdr3_length: 13
v_call: TRBV28
clone_size: -
j_call: TRBJ2-5
cdr3_aa: CAKQGAYQETQYF
cdr3_nt: TGTGCCAAACAGGGGGCTTACCAAGAGACCCAGTACTTC

d_call: -
cdr3_length: 14
v_call: TRBV10-3
clone_size: many
j_call: TRBJ1-2
cdr3_aa: CAISGDEVLYGYTF
cdr3_nt: TGTGCCATCAGTGGGGACGAAGTTCTCTATGGCTACACCTTC

d_call: -
cdr3_length: 15
v_call: TRBV4-2
clone_size: many
j_call: TRBJ1-6
cdr3_aa: CASSQDYYGDSPLHF
cdr3_nt: TGTGCCAGCAGCCAAGATTATTATGGGGATTCACCCCTCCACTTT

d_call: TRBD1
cdr3_length: 14
v_call: TRBV5-5
clone_size: many
j_call: TRBJ2-7
cdr3_aa: CASSFGTGDYEQYF
cdr3_nt: TGTGCCAGCAGTTTCGGGACAGGGGACTACGAGCAGTACTTC

d_call: TRBD1
cdr3_length: 22
v_call: TRBV11-2
clone_size: few
j_call: TRBJ2-7
cdr3_aa: CASSLSSHIPSLTGTGSYEQYF
cdr3_nt: TGTGCCAGCAGCTTATCTTCTCACATTCCGAGCTTAACCGGGACAGGGAGCTACGAGCAGTACTTC

d_call: -
cdr3_length: 14
v_call: TRBV7-2
clone_size: many
j_call: TRBJ2-7
cdr3_aa: CASSFRTPGYEQYF
cdr3_nt: TGTGCCAGCAGCTTTAGAACTCCGGGGTACGAGCAGTACTTC

d_call: TRBD2
cdr3_length: 18
v_call: TRBV5-4
clone_size: -
j_call: TRBJ2-2
cdr3_aa: CASSRGTSGRGNTGELFF
cdr3_nt: TGTGCCAGCAGCAGGGGGACTAGCGGGAGAGGGAACACCGGGGAGCTGTTTTTT

d_call: -
cdr3_length: 14
v_call: TRBV5-6
clone_size: -
j_call: TRBJ2-7
cdr3_aa: CASSFLGLPLEQYF
cdr3_nt: TGTGCCAGCAGCTTTCTAGGACTACCCTTAGAGCAGTACTTC

d_call: TRBD1
cdr3_length: 14
v_call: TRBV11-2
clone_size: few
j_call: TRBJ2-1
cdr3_aa: CASSPGTGFDEQFF
cdr3_nt: TGTGCCAGCAGCCCAGGGACAGGGTTCGATGAGCAGTTCTTC

d_call: -
cdr3_length: 13
v_call: TRBV30
clone_size: few
j_call: TRBJ2-1
cdr3_aa: CAWSVHGPLEQFF
cdr3_nt: TGTGCCTGGAGTGTACACGGTCCTCTTGAGCAGTTCTTC

d_call: -
cdr3_length: 13
v_call: TRBV6-5
clone_size: few
j_call: TRBJ2-1
cdr3_aa: CASRISIWNEQFF
cdr3_nt: TGTGCCAGCCGTATTAGTATCTGGAATGAGCAGTTCTTC

d_call: -
cdr3_length: 16
v_call: TRBV5-5
clone_size: -
j_call: TRBJ2-1
cdr3_aa: CASSVTGPHIENEQFF
cdr3_nt: TGTGCCAGCAGCGTGACAGGCCCCCATATCGAGAATGAGCAGTTCTTC

d_call: -
cdr3_length: 14
v_call: TRBV6-2/TRBV6-3
clone_size: -
j_call: TRBJ2-2
cdr3_aa: CASSYLYLTGELFF
cdr3_nt: TGTGCCAGCAGTTACCTATATCTAACCGGGGAGCTGTTTTTT

d_call: -
cdr3_length: 11
v_call: TRBV20-1
clone_size: -
j_call: TRBJ1-1
cdr3_aa: CSARRDLEVFF
cdr3_nt: TGCAGTGCCAGGAGGGACCTTGAAGTTTTCTTT

d_call: TRBD1
cdr3_length: 15
v_call: TRBV4-1
clone_size: -
j_call: TRBJ1-3
cdr3_aa: CASSQLGTVGNTIYF
cdr3_nt: TGCGCCAGCAGCCAATTGGGGACAGTCGGAAACACCATATATTTT

d_call: -
cdr3_length: 16
v_call: TRBV5-4
clone_size: many
j_call: TRBJ1-5
cdr3_aa: CASSSGGPDSNQPQHF
cdr3_nt: TGTGCCAGCAGCTCCGGTGGGCCGGATAGCAATCAGCCCCAGCATTTT

d_call: TRBD1
cdr3_length: 14
v_call: TRBV7-9
clone_size: many
j_call: TRBJ1-5
cdr3_aa: CASSTGQGEQPQHF
cdr3_nt: TGTGCCAGCAGCACGGGACAGGGCGAGCAGCCCCAGCATTTT

d_call: -
cdr3_length: 13
v_call: TRBV20-1
clone_size: -
j_call: TRBJ1-1
cdr3_aa: CSARGGTNTEAFF
cdr3_nt: TGCAGTGCTAGGGGGGGCACGAACACTGAAGCTTTCTTT

d_call: -
cdr3_length: 13
v_call: TRBV20-1
clone_size: many
j_call: TRBJ1-1
cdr3_aa: CSALGVMNTEAFF
cdr3_nt: TGCAGTGCTTTAGGAGTTATGAACACTGAAGCTTTCTTT

d_call: TRBD2
cdr3_length: 15
v_call: TRBV9
clone_size: few
j_call: TRBJ2-2
cdr3_aa: CASGTTNPNTGELFF
cdr3_nt: TGTGCCAGCGGGACTACCAACCCGAACACCGGGGAGCTGTTTTTT

d_call: -
cdr3_length: 13
v_call: TRBV10-3
clone_size: few
j_call: TRBJ1-5
cdr3_aa: CAISEGSNQPQHF
cdr3_nt: TGTGCCATCAGTGAAGGAAGCAATCAGCCCCAGCATTTT

d_call: -
cdr3_length: 16
v_call: TRBV12-3/TRBV12-4
clone_size: many
j_call: TRBJ1-2
cdr3_aa: CASSHSPGHPFGGYTF
cdr3_nt: TGTGCCAGCAGCCACAGTCCGGGACATCCCTTCGGGGGCTACACCTTC

d_call: -
cdr3_length: 18
v_call: TRBV5-1
clone_size: few
j_call: TRBJ1-5
cdr3_aa: CASSVEPRDIGKNQPQHF
cdr3_nt: TGCGCCAGCAGCGTAGAACCACGGGACATCGGGAAGAATCAGCCCCAGCATTTT

d_call: -
cdr3_length: 16
v_call: TRBV5-1
clone_size: -
j_call: TRBJ1-4
cdr3_aa: CASSLGSGGTNEKLFF
cdr3_nt: TGCGCCAGCAGCTTAGGTTCCGGCGGGACTAATGAAAAACTGTTTTTT

d_call: -
cdr3_length: 16
v_call: TRBV6-1
clone_size: -
j_call: TRBJ2-5
cdr3_aa: CASNPSQVGLGETQYF
cdr3_nt: TGTGCCAGCAACCCCAGTCAGGTGGGGCTGGGGGAGACCCAGTACTTC

d_call: -
cdr3_length: 16
v_call: TRBV11-2
clone_size: few
j_call: TRBJ2-1
cdr3_aa: CASSTAPRSPYNEQFF
cdr3_nt: TGTGCCAGCAGCACGGCCCCTCGTTCTCCTTACAATGAGCAGTTCTTC

d_call: -
cdr3_length: 13
v_call: TRBV3-1
clone_size: few
j_call: TRBJ1-4
cdr3_aa: CASSQGFSEKLFF
cdr3_nt: TGTGCCAGCAGCCAAGGTTTCTCAGAAAAACTGTTTTTT

d_call: -
cdr3_length: 13
v_call: TRBV27
clone_size: -
j_call: TRBJ2-7
cdr3_aa: CASSKYPSYEQYF
cdr3_nt: TGTGCCAGCAGTAAGTACCCGAGCTACGAGCAGTACTTC

d_call: -
cdr3_length: 12
v_call: TRBV7-9
clone_size: few
j_call: TRBJ1-1
cdr3_aa: CASSSIASEAFF
cdr3_nt: TGTGCCAGCAGTTCCATAGCGTCTGAAGCTTTCTTT

d_call: -
cdr3_length: 13
v_call: TRBV7-2
clone_size: many
j_call: TRBJ2-1
cdr3_aa: CASSLGAYNEQFF
cdr3_nt: TGTGCCAGCAGCTTAGGCGCCTACAATGAGCAGTTCTTC

d_call: -
cdr3_length: 13
v_call: TRBV24-1
clone_size: -
j_call: TRBJ2-3
cdr3_aa: CATAARGTDTQYF
cdr3_nt: TGTGCCACCGCCGCCCGGGGTACGGATACGCAGTATTTT